This T cell receptor (beta chain) was documented in a study of OX40 agonist ivuxolimab in advanced cancers. This clone was counted a single time. Libraries were prepared by immunoSEQ multiplex PCR; TCRdb keeps only in-frame clonotypes and omits some of them. This sample has about 15,000 clones, with 92% found just once. CDR1 PRHDT and CDR2 FYEKMQ come from the germline V gene (reference sequence). The CDR3 has 13 residues. Trimming took 4 bases from V and 3 from J, leaving 6 bases between them. The chain combines TRBV13 with TRBJ2-2; D is possibly TRBD2 (5 bases). The material was CD4+ or CD8+ T cells sorted from blood, obtained in a trial of the OX40 agonist ivuxolimab. This clonotype was obtained from an adult with an advanced solid tumor such as melanoma, head and neck, liver or kidney cancer. The CDR3 reads CASSSGDTGELFF. The CDR3 DNA sequence: TGTGCCAGCAGCTCCGGGGACACCGGGGAGCTGTTTTTT.